Described below is a single T cell receptor beta chain sequence and its context. Its matching antigen is unknown. Obtained from alopecia areata patients were lesional scalp punch biopsies along with peripheral blood. In germline, CDR1 is GTSNPN, CDR2 SVGIG (reference sequence). The CDR3 sequence is 14 residues long. With V trimmed by 2 bases and J by 2 bases, 4 bases remained unmatched. This sample was taken from a study of CD8+ T cells in alopecia areata. About the study: Tofacitinib was given for 6 to 18 months, then stopped for 6 months. Whole-study results and caveats: Higher clonality and more expanded CD8+ clones appeared in lesional than normal scalp. Whereas mice showed it more clearly, TCR sharing across patients was murkier, possibly because of HLA.

Following RNA extraction, reverse transcription yielded cDNA that acted as the sequencing template. Assay: immunoSEQ multiplex PCR; the TCRdb copy retains only in-frame clones and omits some. The sample holds 150,000 or so clones, approximately 45% seen once. The chain combines TRBV30 with TRBJ1-2; 8 positions agree with TRBD1. The sample was CD4+ T cells sorted from blood. The TCR originated in a human donor with alopecia areata. The CDR3 region is CAWSLTGGNYGYTF. The CDR3 region has the DNA TGTGCCTGGAGTCTTACAGGGGGGAACTATGGCTACACCTTC. Supplemented by reference TRBV30 and TRBJ1-2, the full variable domain reads SQTIHQWPATLVQPVGSPLSLECTVEGTSNPNLYWYRQAAGRGLQLLFYSVGIGQISSEVPQNLSASRPQDRQFILSSKKLLLSDSGFYLCAWSLTGGNYGYTFGSGTRLTVV.